Included here is one T cell receptor beta chain sequence, with context. As yet, its antigen is unknown. The data originate from a study of cytomegalovirus exposure and HLA in healthy donors. Study results and limitations: According to the study, around 180 TCR beta chains were cytomegalovirus-associated. An ancestry cluster, one associated with Asian ancestry, reportedly showed fewer N-insertions than the approximately 670-donor mean in a later analysis. Upon later analysis, HLA-associated TCR beta chains proved more clonally expanded than other, equally common chains. Across all donors, roughly uniform sequencing depth was an assumption of the presence/absence analyses.

The CDR3 runs 19 residues. V shed 0 bases and J shed 0 bases, with 18 bases lying between them. In germline, CDR1 is LNHNV, CDR2 YYDKDF (reference sequence). The primer mix had 60 Vbeta and 13 Jbeta primers. Clones were read by immunoSEQ multiplex PCR, and TCRdb kept only the in-frame ones, dropping some. The table has around 200,000 clones, around 78% seen once; the top ten hold under 2%. This sequence originates from a man aged 25-45 years in good health and CMV-seronegative. The rearrangement uses TRBV15 and TRBJ2-1; no firm D call. Sequencing input: PBMCs. The CDR3 sequence: CATSRDRNLGYSSYNEQFF. CDR3 coding DNA: TGTGCCACCAGCAGAGATAGGAATCTGGGTTACAGCTCCTACAATGAGCAGTTCTTC.